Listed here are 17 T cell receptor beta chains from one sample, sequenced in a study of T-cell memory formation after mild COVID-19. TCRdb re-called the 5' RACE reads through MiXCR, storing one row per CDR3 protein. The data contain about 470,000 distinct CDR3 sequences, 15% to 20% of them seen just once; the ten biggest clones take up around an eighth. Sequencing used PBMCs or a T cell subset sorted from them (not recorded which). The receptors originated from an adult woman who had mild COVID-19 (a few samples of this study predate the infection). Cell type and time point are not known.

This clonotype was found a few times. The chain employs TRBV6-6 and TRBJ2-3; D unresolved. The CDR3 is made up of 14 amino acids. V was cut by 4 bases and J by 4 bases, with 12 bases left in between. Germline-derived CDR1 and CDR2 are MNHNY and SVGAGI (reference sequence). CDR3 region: CASSSQPTPDTQYF. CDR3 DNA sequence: TGTGCCAGCAGTTCCCAACCGACCCCAGATACGCAGTATTTT.

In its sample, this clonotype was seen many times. The CDR3 sequence is CASSQTRGEWSYGYTF. Written as DNA, the CDR3 is TGCGCCAGCAGCCAAACTCGGGGGGAATGGAGCTATGGCTACACCTTC. The rearrangement uses TRBV4-3 and TRBJ1-2, with D possibly being TRBD1 (5 bases). V shed 2 bases and J shed 4 bases, with 17 bases lying between them. This CDR3 region has 16 residues. Germline V gives CDR1 LGHNA, CDR2 YSLEER.

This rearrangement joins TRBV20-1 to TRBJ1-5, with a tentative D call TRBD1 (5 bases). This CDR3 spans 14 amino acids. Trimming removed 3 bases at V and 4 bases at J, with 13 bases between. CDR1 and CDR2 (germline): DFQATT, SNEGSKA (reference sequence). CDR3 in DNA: TGCAGTGCTAGGTCAGGGTCGAATAATCAGCCCCAGCATTTT. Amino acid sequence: CSARSGSNNQPQHF.

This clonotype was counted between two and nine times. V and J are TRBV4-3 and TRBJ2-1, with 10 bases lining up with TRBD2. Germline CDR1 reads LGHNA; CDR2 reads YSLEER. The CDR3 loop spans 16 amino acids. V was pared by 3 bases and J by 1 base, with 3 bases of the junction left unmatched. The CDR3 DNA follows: TGCGCCAGCAGCCATTGGACTAGCGGATCCTACAATGAGCAGTTCTTC. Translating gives CASSHWTSGSYNEQFF.

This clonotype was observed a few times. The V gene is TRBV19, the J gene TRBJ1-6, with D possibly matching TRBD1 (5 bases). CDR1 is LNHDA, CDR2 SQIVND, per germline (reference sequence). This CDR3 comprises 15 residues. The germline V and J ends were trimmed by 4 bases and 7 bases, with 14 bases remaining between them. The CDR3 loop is CASSTHRDLNSPLHF. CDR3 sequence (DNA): TGTGCCAGTAGTACACACCGGGACTTGAATTCACCCCTCCACTTT. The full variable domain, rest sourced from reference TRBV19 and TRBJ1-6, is DGGITQSPKYLFRKEGQNVTLSCEQNLNHDAMYWYRQDPGQGLRLIYYSQIVNDFQKGDIAEGYSVSREKKESFPLTVTSAQKNPTAFYLCASSTHRDLNSPLHFGNGTRLTVT.

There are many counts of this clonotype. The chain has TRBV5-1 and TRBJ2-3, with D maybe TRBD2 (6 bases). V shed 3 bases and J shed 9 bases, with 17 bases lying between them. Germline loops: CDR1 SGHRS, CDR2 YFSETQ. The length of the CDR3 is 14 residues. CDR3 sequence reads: CASSSGPGAPTQYF. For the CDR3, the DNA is TGCGCCAGCAGCTCGGGGCCGGGAGCTCCAACGCAGTATTTT. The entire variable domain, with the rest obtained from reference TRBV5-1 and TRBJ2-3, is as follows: KAGVTQTPRYLIKTRGQQVTLSCSPISGHRSVSWYQQTPGQGLQFLFEYFSETQRNKGNFPGRFSGRQFSNSRSEMNVSTLELGDSALYLCASSSGPGAPTQYFGPGTRLTVL.

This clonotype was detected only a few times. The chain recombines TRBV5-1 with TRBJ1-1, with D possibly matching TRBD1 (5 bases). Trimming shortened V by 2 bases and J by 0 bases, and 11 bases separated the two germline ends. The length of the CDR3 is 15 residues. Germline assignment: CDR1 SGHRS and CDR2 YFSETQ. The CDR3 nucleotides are TGCGCCAGCAGCTTTTTAGAGGGGTTGAACACTGAAGCTTTCTTT. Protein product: CASSFLEGLNTEAFF.

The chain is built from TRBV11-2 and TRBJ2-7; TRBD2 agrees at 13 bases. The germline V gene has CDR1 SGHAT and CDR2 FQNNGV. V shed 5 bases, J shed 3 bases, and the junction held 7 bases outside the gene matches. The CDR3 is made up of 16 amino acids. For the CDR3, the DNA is TGTGCCAGCAGCCTCCGGACTAGCGGGGGACTCTACGAGCAGTACTTC. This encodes CASSLRTSGGLYEQYF.

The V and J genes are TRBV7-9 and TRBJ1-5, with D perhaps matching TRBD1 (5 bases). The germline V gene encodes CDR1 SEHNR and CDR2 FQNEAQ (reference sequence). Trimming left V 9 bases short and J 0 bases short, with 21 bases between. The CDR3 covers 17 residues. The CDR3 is CARPWAGLQLSNQPQHF. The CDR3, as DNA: TGTGCCAGGCCCTGGGCAGGGCTGCAACTTAGCAATCAGCCCCAGCATTTT.

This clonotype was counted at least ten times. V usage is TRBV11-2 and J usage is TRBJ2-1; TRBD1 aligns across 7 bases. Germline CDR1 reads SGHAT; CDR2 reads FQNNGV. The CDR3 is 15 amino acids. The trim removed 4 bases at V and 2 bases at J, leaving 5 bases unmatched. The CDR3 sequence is CASSSTGQTYNEQFF. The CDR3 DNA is TGTGCCAGCAGCTCCACGGGACAGACCTACAATGAGCAGTTCTTC. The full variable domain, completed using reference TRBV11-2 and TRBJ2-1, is EAGVAQSPRYKIIEKRQSVAFWCNPISGHATLYWYQQILGQGPKLLIQFQNNGVVDDSQLPKDRFSAERLKGVDSTLKIQPAKLEDSAVYLCASSSTGQTYNEQFFGPGTRLTVL.

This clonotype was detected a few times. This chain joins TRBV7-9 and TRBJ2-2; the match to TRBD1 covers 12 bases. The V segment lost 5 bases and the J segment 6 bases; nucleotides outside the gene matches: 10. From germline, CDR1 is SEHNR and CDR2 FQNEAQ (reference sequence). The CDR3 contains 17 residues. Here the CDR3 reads CASSRLPGQGASGELFF. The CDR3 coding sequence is TGTGCCAGCAGCCGCTTGCCGGGACAGGGGGCCTCCGGGGAGCTGTTTTTT.

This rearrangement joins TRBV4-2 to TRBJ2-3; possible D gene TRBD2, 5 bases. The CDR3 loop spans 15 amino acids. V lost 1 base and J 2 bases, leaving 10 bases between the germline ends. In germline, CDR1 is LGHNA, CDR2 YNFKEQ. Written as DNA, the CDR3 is TGTGCCAGCAGCCAAGGTGACTACTACACAGATACGCAGTATTTT. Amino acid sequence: CASSQGDYYTDTQYF.

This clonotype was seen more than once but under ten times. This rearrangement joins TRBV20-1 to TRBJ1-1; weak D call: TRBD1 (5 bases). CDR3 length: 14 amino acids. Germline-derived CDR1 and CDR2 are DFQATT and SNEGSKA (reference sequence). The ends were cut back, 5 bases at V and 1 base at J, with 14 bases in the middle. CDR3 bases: TGCAGTGCTGAGCCCCCAGGGCAGAACACTGAAGCTTTCTTT. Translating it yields CSAEPPGQNTEAFF.

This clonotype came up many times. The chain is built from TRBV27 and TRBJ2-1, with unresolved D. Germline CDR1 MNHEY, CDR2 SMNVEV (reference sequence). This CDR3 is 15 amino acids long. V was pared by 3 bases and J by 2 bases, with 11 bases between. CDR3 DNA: TGTGCCAGCAGTTTGTCGTCACCCACCTACAATGAGCAGTTCTTC. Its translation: CASSLSSPTYNEQFF.

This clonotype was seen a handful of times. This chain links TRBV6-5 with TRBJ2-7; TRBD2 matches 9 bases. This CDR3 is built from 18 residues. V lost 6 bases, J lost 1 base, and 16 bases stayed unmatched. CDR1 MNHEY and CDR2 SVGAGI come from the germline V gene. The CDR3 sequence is CASSPAVIAGVVSYEQYF. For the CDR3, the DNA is TGTGCCAGCAGCCCCGCGGTGATAGCGGGAGTAGTTTCCTACGAGCAGTACTTC.

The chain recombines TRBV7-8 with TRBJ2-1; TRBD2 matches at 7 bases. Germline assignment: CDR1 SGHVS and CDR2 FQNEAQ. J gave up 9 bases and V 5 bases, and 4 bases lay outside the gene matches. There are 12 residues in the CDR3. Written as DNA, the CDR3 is TGTGCCAGCAGCGTGGGACTACTTGAGCAGTTCTTC. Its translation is CASSVGLLEQFF.

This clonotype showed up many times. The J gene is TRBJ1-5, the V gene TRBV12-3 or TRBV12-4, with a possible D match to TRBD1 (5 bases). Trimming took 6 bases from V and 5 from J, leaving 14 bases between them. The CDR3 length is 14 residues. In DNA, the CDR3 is TGTGCCAGCAGCGGGACTGCTGGCGATCAGCCCCAGCATTTT. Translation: CASSGTAGDQPQHF.